A single T cell receptor (beta chain) is shown here with its context. The sample belongs to a study of T-cell memory formation after mild COVID-19. With 0 bases removed from V and 5 bases from J, the gap between germline ends came to 13 bases. Germline CDR1 and CDR2: MNHEY and SVGAGI. The CDR3 totals 15 residues. TCRdb analysed the 5' RACE reads with MiXCR anew, one entry per CDR3 protein. The table lists 280,000 or so distinct CDR3 sequences, around 8% of them singletons. Material: PBMCs or a T cell subset sorted from them (not recorded which). This sequence joins TRBV6-5 and TRBJ1-1; no reliable D call. The clonotype comes from a man in his late teens or twenties who had mild COVID-19 (a few samples of this study predate the infection). Cell type and time point are not known. In DNA form, the CDR3 reads TGTGCCAGCAGTTACTCCGGGGTCTCGGTGACTGAAGCTTTCTTT. Residues: CASSYSGVSVTEAFF.